A selection of T cell receptor beta chains follows, all from one sample in a study of blood T cell repertoires in COVID-19. TCRdb's copy holds only in-frame clones and misses some; the assay was immunoSEQ multiplex PCR. This sample has 98,000 or so clones; about two thirds occur once, and the top ten carry 1.5% to 2%. Sequenced: peripheral blood. The receptors stem from a woman in her 40s with acute or convalescent COVID-19. Each CDR3 is given with its conserved first and last residue. A D gene is named only where the DNA matches it firmly. Only some rows state a clone size, as once, few, many or a class for expanded clones.

J	V	D	size	DNA	CDR3
TRBJ2-3	TRBV9	-	many	TGTGCCAGCAGCGTAGAAGGGTGGGGGGCAGATACGCAGTATTTT	CASSVEGWGADTQYF
TRBJ1-6	TRBV7-9	-	-	TGTGCCAGCAGCTTAGGGGTAGGGGTCGGCTCACCCCTCCACTTT	CASSLGVGVGSPLHF
TRBJ1-1	TRBV28	-	-	TGTGCCAGCAGTTATATTACTGAAGCTTTCTTT	CASSYITEAFF
TRBJ2-7	TRBV21-1	-	once	TGTGAATTGACAGGGGACGAGCAGTACTTC	CELTGDEQYF
TRBJ1-2	TRBV7-9	TRBD1	-	TGTGCCAGCAGAGAGCTTCTCGGGACAGGGAATAGGTTTGGTGGCTACACCTTC	CASRELLGTGNRFGGYTF
TRBJ2-2	TRBV2	TRBD1	-	TGTGCCAGCGGACAGGGTTTGAACACCGGGGAGCTGTTTTTT	CASGQGLNTGELFF
TRBJ1-5	TRBV29-1	-	-	TGCAGCGTAAAGAGGGGGGGAGATCAGCCCCAGCATTTT	CSVKRGGDQPQHF
TRBJ1-5	TRBV18	-	-	TGTGCCAGCTCACCGGGGGAGGATCAGCCCCAGCATTTT	CASSPGEDQPQHF
TRBJ1-1	TRBV9	-	once	TGTGCCAGCAGCGTAAAGGGACTAAACACTGAAGCTTTCTTT	CASSVKGLNTEAFF
TRBJ1-2	TRBV25-1	-	-	TGTGCCAGCAGTGAAGAGGGTCTGGATGGCTACACCTTC	CASSEEGLDGYTF
TRBJ1-5	TRBV6-2/TRBV6-3	-	-	TGTGCCAGCAGTTCCGGGGGGGGCGGGCAGCCCCAGCATTTT	CASSSGGGGQPQHF
TRBJ2-7	TRBV12-3/TRBV12-4	-	-	TGTGCCAGCAGCCCTTCCTACGAGCAGTACTTC	CASSPSYEQYF
TRBJ2-3	TRBV19	TRBD2	-	TGTGCCAGTAGTTCCGGGGGGGGCACAGATACGCAGTATTTT	CASSSGGGTDTQYF
TRBJ2-7	TRBV12-5	-	-	TGTGCTAGTGGTTTGGTACAGGATCCCTACGAGCAGTACTTC	CASGLVQDPYEQYF
TRBJ2-2	TRBV5-1	-	-	TGCGCCAGCAGCGTGTTGGGTTTACAGGGATCGAACACCGGGGAGCTGTTTTTT	CASSVLGLQGSNTGELFF
TRBJ1-2	TRBV15	TRBD1	few	TGTGCCACCAGCAGAGATTGGAGCTCACAGGGGGCGTTAGGCTACACCTTC	CATSRDWSSQGALGYTF
TRBJ2-5	TRBV7-8	-	-	TGTGCCAGCAGCCATCCCTCCGAGACCCAGTACTTC	CASSHPSETQYF
TRBJ1-1	TRBV5-1	TRBD1	few	TGCGCCAGCAGCCCCGGACAGGGTGAAGCTTTCTTT	CASSPGQGEAFF
TRBJ2-5	TRBV11-3	TRBD1	-	TGTGCCAGCAGCTGGGGACAGGGGGACCAAGAGACCCAGTACTTC	CASSWGQGDQETQYF
TRBJ1-1	TRBV2	TRBD1	-	TGTGCCAGCAGTAATGACAGGGGCACTGAAGCTTTCTTT	CASSNDRGTEAFF
TRBJ1-4	TRBV2	-	many	TGTGCCAGCATGGGCCCTAATGAAAAACTGTTTTTT	CASMGPNEKLFF
TRBJ1-4	TRBV3-1/TRBV3-2	-	-	TGTGCCAGCAAGGACAGTCCTAATGAAAAACTGTTTTTT	CASKDSPNEKLFF
TRBJ1-2	TRBV3-1/TRBV3-2	TRBD1	-	TGTGCCAGCAGCCCGCGGGACAGAGCCAAGCCCAGGGATGGCTACACCTTC	CASSPRDRAKPRDGYTF
TRBJ1-2	TRBV30	TRBD1	-	TGTGCCTGGAGTGTCACCGGGACAGGGGGCTTTGGCTACACCTTC	CAWSVTGTGGFGYTF
TRBJ2-7	TRBV18	TRBD1	-	TGTGCCAGCTCACCACCCGGGACAGGGGTCGAGCAGTACTTC	CASSPPGTGVEQYF
TRBJ2-5	TRBV3-1/TRBV3-2	-	-	TGTGCCAGCAGCCAAAGGGGGCAAGAGACCCAGTACTTC	CASSQRGQETQYF
TRBJ2-7	TRBV11-2	TRBD2	-	TGTGCCAGCAGCCCCTCGGGGGGGAGCGAGCAGTACTTC	CASSPSGGSEQYF
TRBJ1-3	TRBV5-1	-	many	TGCGCCAGCAGCTTGGATGGGGGGGTCTTTGGAAACACCATATATTTT	CASSLDGGVFGNTIYF
TRBJ2-5	TRBV30	-	-	TGTGCCTGGATTGACCAGGGGAGGGTGACCCAGTACTTC	CAWIDQGRVTQYF
TRBJ1-1	TRBV18	TRBD1	-	TGTGCCAGCTCACCGCCGGGACAGCAGAACACTGAAGCTTTCTTT	CASSPPGQQNTEAFF
TRBJ1-1	TRBV7-9	-	-	TGTGCCAGCACCGCCGGGGGGCTGAACACTGAAGCTTTCTTT	CASTAGGLNTEAFF
TRBJ2-2	TRBV11-2	TRBD1	few	TGTGCCAGCAGCCCCAGGACAGGGATCACCGGGGAGCTGTTTTTT	CASSPRTGITGELFF
TRBJ2-5	TRBV6-6	-	-	TGTGCCAGCAGTTACCCTCAGGGTCAGGCGTCTGAGACCCAGTACTTC	CASSYPQGQASETQYF
TRBJ1-3	TRBV14	-	-	TGTGCCAGCAGCCAAGCAGGGGCCGAAAACACCATATATTTT	CASSQAGAENTIYF
TRBJ1-1	TRBV7-2	-	-	TGTGCCAGCAGCTTAGTGAGCGGGAGGACAGAAGCTTTCTTT	CASSLVSGRTEAFF
TRBJ2-3	TRBV18	-	-	TGTGCCAGCCAAATCACAGATACGCAGTATTTT	CASQITDTQYF
TRBJ1-5	TRBV19	-	-	TGTGCCAGTAGTATAGTCCCTTCCGGGGGGAGAACTCAGCCCCAGCATTTT	CASSIVPSGGRTQPQHF
TRBJ2-7	TRBV2	-	once	TGTGCCAGCAGTGAAGTTGGAGGGTTCTACTTCTACGAGCAGTACTTC	CASSEVGGFYFYEQYF
TRBJ1-4	TRBV29-1	-	-	TGCAGCGTCGCCCGGGGGCGGGAGCGAGAACTGTTTTTT	CSVARGRERELFF
TRBJ2-5	TRBV14	TRBD2	-	TGTGCCAGCAGCCAAGAGCGGGGGAGTTACCAAGAGACCCAGTACTTC	CASSQERGSYQETQYF
TRBJ1-1	TRBV12-3/TRBV12-4	-	-	TGTGCCAGCAGCCCCACAGGGTATACTGAAGCTTTCTTT	CASSPTGYTEAFF
TRBJ2-3	TRBV19	-	-	TGTGCCAGTAGTATTATGGCTAGCACAGATACGCAGTATTTT	CASSIMASTDTQYF
TRBJ2-2	TRBV7-3	-	few	TGTGCCAGCAGCTTTCAAGGAGGTCGGAACACCGGGGAGCTGTTTTTT	CASSFQGGRNTGELFF
TRBJ2-1	TRBV27	-	-	TGTGCCAGCAGTTCGCGTCATCCGCGAGTCAATGAGCAGTTCTTC	CASSSRHPRVNEQFF
TRBJ2-2	TRBV5-4	TRBD1	-	TGTGCCAGCAGCTTGGGACAGGGTCAAGCCGGGGAGCTGTTTTTT	CASSLGQGQAGELFF
TRBJ2-5	TRBV5-4	TRBD1	few	TGTGCCAGCAGCTTGGTGGGGTTGGGTCAGGGGGCATTCCAAGAGACCCAGTACTTC	CASSLVGLGQGAFQETQYF
TRBJ2-4	TRBV29-1	-	-	TGCAGCGTTCCACTAGAGAATTCGGGCATTCAGTACTTC	CSVPLENSGIQYF
TRBJ2-1	TRBV4-1	TRBD2	-	TGCGCCAGCAGCCAAGATGTGGGTGCGGGGGGCTACAATGAGCAGTTCTTC	CASSQDVGAGGYNEQFF
TRBJ1-6	TRBV4-1	-	-	TGCGCCAGCAGCCAAGGGGACTCCACATCGGCCTTTAATTCACCCCTCCACTTT	CASSQGDSTSAFNSPLHF
TRBJ1-3	TRBV11-2	-	-	TGTGCCAGCAGTAAAACCTCGGACAGAAACACCATATATTTT	CASSKTSDRNTIYF